These 27 T cell receptor beta chains were sequenced from one sample in a study of blood T cell repertoires in COVID-19 (TCRdb year 2020). Receptors were amplified or captured by the immunoSEQ multiplex PCR assay. In its TCRdb copy, this immuneACCESS table keeps in-frame sequences only and misses some clones. Where compared with another copy, unresolved V genes explain less than half of these, and the others have no known cause. A total of approximately 500,000 clones appear in this sample, roughly 89% of them only once. The ten biggest clones cover under 8.5% of the sample. Sequenced input: peripheral blood. The receptors originated from a woman aged 45-60 years with COVID-19, enrolled during active disease.

This clone was detected only a few times. The chain joins TRBV6-5 to TRBJ1-1; TRBD1 matches at 9 bases. The V and J ends lost 8 bases and 5 bases, in that order; junction bases with no gene match: 12. Germline loops: CDR1 MNHEY, CDR2 SVGAGI. The CDR3 contains 15 residues. The CDR3 region has the DNA TGTGCCAGCTACGGACAGGGGTTAGGGAGGACTGAAGCTTTCTTT. Encoded protein: CASYGQGLGRTEAFF.

V is TRBV19 and J is TRBJ2-5; a weak D match, TRBD2 (6 bases). CDR3 length: 13 amino acids. Trimming stripped 0 bases from V and 7 bases from J, with 9 bases between. Germline CDR1 LNHDA, CDR2 SQIVND (reference sequence). The CDR3 here is CASSIEVRGTQYF. The CDR3, as DNA: TGTGCCAGTAGTATAGAAGTGCGGGGGACCCAGTACTTC. The full variable domain, with the rest looked up from reference TRBV19 and TRBJ2-5, is DGGITQSPKYLFRKEGQNVTLSCEQNLNHDAMYWYRQDPGQGLRLIYYSQIVNDFQKGDIAEGYSVSREKKESFPLTVTSAQKNPTAFYLCASSIEVRGTQYFGPGTRLLVL.

The chain joins TRBV9 to TRBJ2-3, with unresolved D. The CDR3 has 15 amino acids. Germline V gives CDR1 SGDLS, CDR2 YYNGEE. V was clipped by 0 bases and J by 6 bases, with 14 bases between them. The CDR3 DNA is TGTGCCAGCAGCGTAGCCCCAATTTACTCGGATACGCAGTATTTT. Amino acid sequence: CASSVAPIYSDTQYF.

The chain has TRBV28 and TRBJ1-1; 10 bases agree with TRBD1. CDR1 and CDR2 from the germline V gene are MDHEN and SYDVKM. After removal of 6 bases from V and 5 bases from J, the junction contained 6 bases not matched to a gene. There are 14 residues in the CDR3. CDR3 residues: CASRSGTGETEAFF. The CDR3 DNA follows: TGTGCCAGCAGGTCCGGGACAGGGGAAACTGAAGCTTTCTTT.

This rearrangement joins TRBV19 to TRBJ2-7; TRBD1 matches 8 bases. J gave up 5 bases and V 3 bases, and 9 bases lay outside the gene matches. CDR3 length: 15 residues. Germline CDR1 LNHDA, CDR2 SQIVND (reference sequence). Written as DNA, the CDR3 is TGTGCCAGTAGTATGACCGGGACAGGAGTTGACGAGCAGTACTTC. It codes for CASSMTGTGVDEQYF.

The gene calls are TRBV12-3 or TRBV12-4 and TRBJ2-3; D not certain. CDR3 length equals 12 residues. V was shortened by 6 bases and J by 6 bases, with 10 bases between the two germline ends. CDR3 residues: CASRSQADTQYF. The DNA for the CDR3 is TGTGCCAGCAGATCCCAGGCGGATACGCAGTATTTT.

The chain joins TRBV6-5 to TRBJ2-2, with a weak D call TRBD1 (5 bases). Deletions cut 4 bases from V and 1 base from J, with 7 bases between. Germline V CDR1 and CDR2: MNHEY, SVGAGI. This CDR3 is 14 amino acids long. The CDR3 spells CASSLTGNTGELFF. CDR3 nucleotides: TGTGCCAGCAGTTTAACAGGGAACACCGGGGAGCTGTTTTTT.

The chain employs TRBV11-2 and TRBJ1-2; 7 positions match TRBD1. Germline assignment: CDR1 SGHAT and CDR2 FQNNGV. With V trimmed by 2 bases and J by 8 bases, 11 bases remained unmatched. CDR3 size: 15 residues. The chain's CDR3 is CASSLLGDSWEGYTF. The CDR3 nucleotides are TGTGCCAGCAGCTTACTCGGGGACAGTTGGGAAGGCTACACCTTC. The full variable domain, in which reference TRBV11-2 and TRBJ1-2 provide the parts outside the CDR3, is EAGVAQSPRYKIIEKRQSVAFWCNPISGHATLYWYQQILGQGPKLLIQFQNNGVVDDSQLPKDRFSAERLKGVDSTLKIQPAKLEDSAVYLCASSLLGDSWEGYTFGSGTRLTVV.

The CDR3 DNA sequence: TGTGCCAGCAGAACAACGAGCGGCCGACCGTACACCTTC. This gives the protein CASRTTSGRPYTF. V gene TRBV27 combines with J gene TRBJ1-2, with D unresolved. The V gene lost 6 bases and the J gene lost 11 bases, with 19 bases spanning the gap. Looked up from germline, CDR1 is MNHEY and CDR2 is SMNVEV (reference sequence). The CDR3 totals 13 residues.

This chain joins TRBV19 and TRBJ1-1; tentative D call: TRBD1 (6 bases). The CDR3 is 13 residues long. The germline V and J ends were trimmed by 6 bases and 5 bases, with 13 bases remaining between them. Germline lookup yields CDR1 LNHDA and CDR2 SQIVND (reference sequence). The CDR3 reads CASSRAGETEAFF. CDR3 DNA sequence: TGTGCCAGTAGCCGGGCAGGGGAAACTGAAGCTTTCTTT.

The chain links TRBV2 to TRBJ2-1, with 16 bases aligning to TRBD2. The CDR3 is 16 amino acids. With 7 bases clipped from V and 4 bases from J, the junction kept 4 bases outside the gene matches. CDR1 and CDR2 (germline): SNHLY, FYNNEI. The CDR3 region is CASTGTSGGAYNEQFF. CDR3 DNA: TGTGCCAGCACCGGGACTAGCGGGGGGGCGTACAATGAGCAGTTCTTC.

This rearrangement joins TRBV4-2 to TRBJ2-7; tentative D call: TRBD2 (5 bases). The CDR3 sequence is 21 residues long. CDR1 and CDR2 from the germline V gene are LGHNA and YNFKEQ. The V end lost 4 bases, the J end lost 3 bases, and 34 bases lay between the germline ends. The CDR3 coding sequence is TGTGCCAGCAGCCCACGGGGATCACTAGGATCGGGTGGTTTCCCCCGCTACGAGCAGTACTTC. Translation: CASSPRGSLGSGGFPRYEQYF.

The V call is TRBV12-3 or TRBV12-4, the J call TRBJ2-3, with 7 bases matching TRBD2. After removal of 3 bases from V and 4 bases from J, the junction contained 1 base not matched to a gene. The CDR3 length is 13 residues. The CDR3 nucleotides are TGTGCCAGCAGTTTTCGGGGGGCAGATACGCAGTATTTT. This codes for CASSFRGADTQYF.

This clone was observed a single time. The genes are TRBV7-9 and TRBJ1-1; 9 nucleotides align to TRBD1. The V gene end was trimmed by 5 bases and the J gene end by 1 base; junction bases not matched to a gene: 8. Germline V gene data show CDR1 as SEHNR and CDR2 as FQNEAQ (reference sequence). This CDR3 has 16 amino acids. The CDR3 nucleotides read TGTGCCAGCAGCCATACTACAGGGGGCCCGAACACTGAAGCTTTCTTT. It translates to CASSHTTGGPNTEAFF. The full variable domain, completed using reference TRBV7-9 and TRBJ1-1, is DTGVSQNPRHKITKRGQNVTFRCDPISEHNRLYWYRQTLGQGPEFLTYFQNEAQLEKSRLLSDRFSAERPKGSFSTLEIQRTEQGDSAMYLCASSHTTGGPNTEAFFGQGTRLTVV.

The CDR3, as DNA: TGTGCCAGCAGTTACTCGGTCCCGGTAAAAGAAAAACTGTTTTTT. Translating gives CASSYSVPVKEKLFF. This chain links TRBV6-5 with TRBJ1-4; D not certain. The CDR3 is 15 amino acids. V lost 0 bases to trimming and J lost 8 bases, with 13 bases between them. Germline V gene data show CDR1 as MNHEY and CDR2 as SVGAGI.

This chain connects TRBV14 to TRBJ1-6; perhaps TRBD1 as D (6 bases). Trimming pared 2 bases from V and 9 bases from J, leaving 17 bases between. Germline loops: CDR1 SGHDN, CDR2 FVKESK. The CDR3 sequence is 16 residues long. The CDR3 sequence: CASSQFTSDSRSPLHF. Written as DNA, the CDR3 is TGTGCCAGCAGCCAATTCACGTCGGACAGCCGTTCACCCCTCCACTTT.

V and J are TRBV7-9 and TRBJ1-3, with TRBD1 identical over 8 bases. The germline gives CDR1 SEHNR, CDR2 FQNEAQ (reference sequence). V trimming: 2 bases; J trimming: 2 bases; junction bases outside the gene matches: 5. The CDR3 has 16 residues. CDR3 region: CASSLRHRGTGNTIYF. Here the CDR3 DNA reads TGTGCCAGCAGCTTAAGGCACAGGGGGACTGGAAACACCATATATTTT. Together with reference TRBV7-9 and TRBJ1-3, the CDR3 gives the full variable domain: DTGVSQNPRHKITKRGQNVTFRCDPISEHNRLYWYRQTLGQGPEFLTYFQNEAQLEKSRLLSDRFSAERPKGSFSTLEIQRTEQGDSAMYLCASSLRHRGTGNTIYFGEGSWLTVV.

This chain uses TRBV5-1 with TRBJ2-7; D might be TRBD2 (6 bases). The CDR3 spans 14 residues. V lost 2 bases and J lost 5, with 14 bases in between. Per the germline V gene, CDR1 is SGHRS and CDR2 is YFSETQ. For the CDR3, the DNA is TGCGCCAGCAGCTTTACAACGGGGGTTGACGAGCAGTACTTC. It yields the protein CASSFTTGVDEQYF.

The rearrangement links TRBV6-5 to TRBJ1-4; 7 bases are a match to TRBD1. This CDR3 is built from 14 residues. The junction had 4 bases not matched to a gene; V was cut back by 7 bases and J by 2 bases. The V gene's germline CDR1 is MNHEY and CDR2 SVGAGI. CDR3 region: CASTPTGTNEKLFF. DNA of the CDR3: TGTGCCAGCACCCCGACAGGGACTAATGAAAAACTGTTTTTT.

The chain recombines TRBV19 with TRBJ1-1, with 9 bases lining up with TRBD1. The junction had 18 bases not matched to a gene; V was cut back by 0 bases and J by 4 bases. Germline V gives CDR1 LNHDA, CDR2 SQIVND (reference sequence). This CDR3 comprises 20 residues. The CDR3 nucleotides read TGTGCCAGTAGTATAGAGAAGATGAGGGACAGGGTTTTTTTGTGCACTGAAGCTTTCTTT. This sequence encodes CASSIEKMRDRVFLCTEAFF.

This clone was counted between two and nine times. The chain employs TRBV28 and TRBJ1-5; D possibly corresponds to TRBD1 (6 bases). Trimming pared 5 bases from V and 2 bases from J, leaving 16 bases between. The CDR3 extends over 16 amino acids. Germline V gene data show CDR1 as MDHEN and CDR2 as SYDVKM. The CDR3 spells CASSAPAAGGNQPQHF. CDR3 bases: TGTGCCAGCAGTGCCCCGGCGGCAGGGGGCAATCAGCCCCAGCATTTT.

V usage is TRBV6-2 or TRBV6-3 and J usage is TRBJ2-3; 10 bases are a match to TRBD1. The CDR3 covers 16 residues. The trim removed 5 bases at V and 3 bases at J, leaving 8 bases unmatched. CDR1 and CDR2 from the germline V gene are MNHEY and SVGEGT. The CDR3 bases are TGTGCCAGCAGTAACCGGGACAGGGGAAGGACAGATACGCAGTATTTT. Amino acid sequence: CASSNRDRGRTDTQYF.

The V call is TRBV12-3 or TRBV12-4, the J call TRBJ1-3, with 7 bases that match TRBD1. The CDR3 is 12 residues long. The V gene end was trimmed by 8 bases and the J gene end by 4 bases; junction bases not matched to a gene: 2. CDR3 sequence (DNA): TGTGCCAGCGGGACAGCCGGAAACACCATATATTTT. Translating it yields CASGTAGNTIYF.

J is TRBJ1-1 and V is TRBV2; possible D gene TRBD1, 6 bases. The V end lost 6 bases, the J end lost 5 bases, and 13 bases lay between the germline ends. Germline CDR1 reads SNHLY; CDR2 reads FYNNEI. The CDR3 length is 13 residues. The CDR3 region is CASRPGRGTEAFF. In DNA, the CDR3 is TGTGCCAGCAGGCCCGGGAGGGGGACTGAAGCTTTCTTT. Combining the CDR3 with reference TRBV2 and TRBJ1-1 gives the whole variable domain EPEVTQTPSHQVTQMGQEVILRCVPISNHLYFYWYRQILGQKVEFLVSFYNNEISEKSEIFDDQFSVERPDGSNFTLKIRSTKLEDSAMYFCASRPGRGTEAFFGQGTRLTVV.

The chain links TRBV6-5 to TRBJ2-7; possibly TRBD2 for D (6 bases). The CDR3 covers 15 residues. V lost 8 bases, J lost 2 bases, and 19 bases lay in between. Germline assignment: CDR1 MNHEY and CDR2 SVGAGI. The CDR3 reads CASRRGGTVTYEQYF. The CDR3 DNA reads as TGTGCCAGCCGCCGGGGAGGTACTGTTACCTACGAGCAGTACTTC.

The rearrangement uses TRBV12-3 or TRBV12-4 and TRBJ2-1; 7 bases align to TRBD1. The CDR3 is 13 residues long. V was clipped by 6 bases and J by 6 bases; unmatched bases: 5. The CDR3 bases are TGTGCCAGCAGCCGGGACAGACCCAATGAGCAGTTCTTC. Its protein is CASSRDRPNEQFF.

The genes are TRBV30 and TRBJ2-7; D possibly corresponds to TRBD1 (5 bases). Per the germline V gene, CDR1 is GTSNPN and CDR2 is SVGIG (reference sequence). Trimming took 2 bases from V and 4 from J, leaving 12 bases between them. This CDR3 comprises 13 residues. The CDR3 coding sequence is TGTGCCTGGAGTATTGGGGCCCCGTACGAGCAGTACTTC. Translating gives CAWSIGAPYEQYF. The complete variable domain, with remaining parts taken from reference TRBV30 and TRBJ2-7, reads SQTIHQWPATLVQPVGSPLSLECTVEGTSNPNLYWYRQAAGRGLQLLFYSVGIGQISSEVPQNLSASRPQDRQFILSSKKLLLSDSGFYLCAWSIGAPYEQYFGPGTRLTVT.